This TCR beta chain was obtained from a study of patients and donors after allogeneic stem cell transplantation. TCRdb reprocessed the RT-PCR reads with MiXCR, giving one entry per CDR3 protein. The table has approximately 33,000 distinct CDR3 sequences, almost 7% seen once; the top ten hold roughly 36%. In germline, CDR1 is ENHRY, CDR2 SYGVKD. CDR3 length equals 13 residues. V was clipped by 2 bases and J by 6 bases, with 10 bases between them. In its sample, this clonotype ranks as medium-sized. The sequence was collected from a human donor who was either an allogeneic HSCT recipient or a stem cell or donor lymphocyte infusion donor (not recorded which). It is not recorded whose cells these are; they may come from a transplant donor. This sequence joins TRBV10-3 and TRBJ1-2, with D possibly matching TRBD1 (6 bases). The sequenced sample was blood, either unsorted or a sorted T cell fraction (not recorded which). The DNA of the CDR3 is TGTGCCATCAGTGAGAGTGGGGGCCATGGCTACACCTTC. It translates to CAISESGGHGYTF.